The 2 T cell receptor beta chains given below trace back to one sample, sequenced in a study of control samples from healthy donors and cancer patients. The assay was immunoSEQ multiplex PCR, and TCRdb's table has in-frame clones only and misses some. Of some 100,000 clones detected, approximately 84% appear once; the ten largest clones hold more than 15%. The source material was blood. The receptors derive from a woman in her fifties or sixties in good health.

The table lists this clone with a few counts. J is TRBJ1-2 and V is TRBV7-9; 9 bases agree with TRBD1. The V and J ends lost 1 base and 6 bases, in that order; junction bases with no gene match: 3. Per germline, CDR1 SEHNR and CDR2 FQNEAQ (reference sequence). There are 14 residues in the CDR3. The CDR3 region has the DNA TGTGCCAGCAGCTTAGGTGGGACAGGGAATGGCTACACCTTC. The encoded protein is CASSLGGTGNGYTF.

This clone occurred a few times. This chain joins TRBV27 and TRBJ1-6; D gene ambiguous. Germline V CDR1 and CDR2: MNHEY, SMNVEV (reference sequence). Trimming left V 6 bases short and J 10 bases short, with 16 bases between. The CDR3 spans 14 residues. Here the CDR3 reads CASSPSGSQSPLHF. The CDR3 nucleotides are TGTGCCAGCAGCCCAAGCGGCTCCCAATCACCCCTCCACTTT.